Shown below are 19 T cell receptor beta chains from a single sample sequenced in a study of blood T cell repertoires in COVID-19. Method: immunoSEQ multiplex PCR; TCRdb's copy keeps in-frame clones and lacks some. The sample holds 230,000 or so clones; approximately 82% are singletons and the top ten take about 1.5%. Sequences were obtained from peripheral blood. The receptor set was obtained from a woman between 40 and 55 years old who had recovered from COVID-19.

The chain uses TRBV10-3 and TRBJ2-2; 7 bases map to TRBD1. Germline CDR1 reads ENHRY; CDR2 reads SYGVKD. The CDR3 is 17 residues long. The J segment lost 5 bases and the V segment lost 0 bases, leaving 9 bases of the junction unmatched. The CDR3 DNA reads TGTGCCATCAGTGAGTCTCCCAGGGACAGCTTGACCGGGGAGCTGTTTTTT. Protein sequence: CAISESPRDSLTGELFF.

CDR3 DNA: TGTGCCTGGTGGACAAACGAAACCTACGAGCAGTACTTC. The encoded protein is CAWWTNETYEQYF. This chain links TRBV2 with TRBJ2-7; D is perhaps TRBD1 (5 bases). Germline V gene lookup returns CDR1 SNHLY and CDR2 FYNNEI. This CDR3 comprises 13 residues. The V end lost 11 bases, the J end lost 2 bases, and 16 bases lay between the germline ends.

This rearrangement joins TRBV19 to TRBJ2-2; TRBD2 aligns across 7 bases. V was pared by 5 bases and J by 1 base, with 7 bases of the junction left unmatched. The CDR3 length is 16 residues. Germline V CDR1 and CDR2: LNHDA, SQIVND (reference sequence). The CDR3 region has the DNA TGTGCCAGTAGTGCGAAGGGCGGGGGGAACACCGGGGAGCTGTTTTTT. Translated, it gives CASSAKGGGNTGELFF.

The chain combines TRBV12-5 with TRBJ1-1; maybe TRBD1 (6 bases). V was cut by 2 bases and J by 3 bases, with 7 bases left in between. This CDR3 region has 13 residues. CDR1 is LGHNT and CDR2 is FRNRAP in the germline V gene. The CDR3 DNA reads TGTGCTAGTGGTTTGTCAGGGGACACTGAAGCTTTCTTT. Amino acid sequence: CASGLSGDTEAFF.

This chain connects TRBV18 to TRBJ2-3; 7 nucleotides match TRBD1. This CDR3 region has 14 residues. V lost 3 bases and J lost 6; bases outside the gene matches: 6. Germline V gene lookup returns CDR1 KGHSH and CDR2 LQKENI. CDR3 protein: CASSPDRSSDTQYF. The CDR3 DNA follows: TGTGCCAGCTCACCGGACAGGTCGTCGGATACGCAGTATTTT.

The V and J genes are TRBV6-2 or TRBV6-3 and TRBJ2-1; D is uncertain. This CDR3 is 14 amino acids long. The V gene lost 3 bases and the J gene lost 5 bases, with 11 bases spanning the gap. Germline-derived CDR1 and CDR2 are MNHEY and SVGEGT. CDR3 loop: CASSYGQYHNEQFF. CDR3 bases: TGTGCCAGCAGTTATGGGCAGTACCACAATGAGCAGTTCTTC.

This chain joins TRBV4-3 and TRBJ2-7; tentative D call: TRBD2 (5 bases). CDR3 length: 14 residues. Trimming removed 2 bases from V and 4 bases from J, with 12 bases in between. Per the germline V gene, CDR1 is LGHNA and CDR2 is YSLEER. The CDR3 nucleotides are TGCGCCAGCAGCCAATACGGGGAAGAATACGAGCAGTACTTC. It translates to CASSQYGEEYEQYF.

This sequence joins TRBV11-2 and TRBJ1-2; 7 bases are shared with TRBD1. Germline assignment: CDR1 SGHAT and CDR2 FQNNGV. The CDR3 runs 15 residues. V lost 0 bases, J lost 5 bases, and 6 bases stayed unmatched. The CDR3 sequence: CASSLDRTGPYGYTF. The CDR3 DNA follows: TGTGCCAGCAGCTTAGATAGGACAGGTCCTTATGGCTACACCTTC.

J is TRBJ2-4 and V is TRBV7-9, with TRBD2 matching 10 bases. CDR1 and CDR2 (germline): SEHNR, FQNEAQ (reference sequence). V lost 2 bases to trimming and J lost 6 bases; unmatched junction nucleotides: 4. The CDR3 totals 15 residues. The CDR3 protein is CASSLLAGDVNIQYF. The CDR3 DNA follows: TGTGCCAGCAGCTTACTAGCGGGGGACGTAAACATTCAGTACTTC.

The chain carries TRBV12-3 or TRBV12-4 and TRBJ2-7; 10 bases line up with TRBD1. V shed 5 bases and J 7 bases; nucleotides not matched to a gene: 5. The CDR3 spans 13 residues. CDR3 coding DNA: TGTGCCAGCAGTCGGACAGGGGGACGTGAGCAGTACTTC. It yields the protein CASSRTGGREQYF.

Only one count was recorded for this clone. A read error may produce the germline difference seen at one junction end. The chain uses TRBV6-5 and TRBJ2-1; D is possibly TRBD2 (5 bases). The CDR3 runs 12 residues. The germline V gene encodes CDR1 MNHEY and CDR2 SVGAGI. The CDR3 sequence: CANSYGGNEQFF. CDR3 nucleotides: TGTGCCAACAGTTACGGAGGAAATGAGCAGTTCTTC.

The chain links TRBV7-3 to TRBJ2-6; perhaps TRBD1 as D (5 bases). CDR1 is SGHTA and CDR2 is FQGTGA in the germline V gene. V shed 4 bases and J shed 0 bases, with 10 bases lying between them. The CDR3 extends over 16 amino acids. The CDR3 DNA follows: TGTGCCAGCAGCTCTCAGGGTCCCTCTGGGGCCAACGTCCTGACTTTC. Amino acid sequence: CASSSQGPSGANVLTF.

The chain employs TRBV6-1 and TRBJ2-5; 10 bases agree with TRBD1. Germline V lookup: CDR1 MNHNS, CDR2 SASEGT. The CDR3 extends over 15 amino acids. Trimming cost V 3 bases and J 5 bases; bases outside gene matches: 6. CDR3 protein: CASSDPGTGEETQYF. The CDR3 nucleotides read TGTGCCAGCAGTGACCCCGGGACAGGGGAGGAGACCCAGTACTTC.

The V gene is TRBV28, the J gene TRBJ2-3; D is possibly TRBD2 (5 bases). V was shortened by 3 bases and J by 0 bases, with 10 bases between the two germline ends. Germline CDR1 MDHEN, CDR2 SYDVKM. The CDR3 loop spans 15 amino acids. DNA for the CDR3: TGTGCCAGCAGTTTTGGAGGCGCTAGCACAGATACGCAGTATTTT. Translated, it gives CASSFGGASTDTQYF.

The rearrangement links TRBV6-5 to TRBJ1-1; no firm D call. The CDR3 has 13 amino acids. CDR1 and CDR2 from the germline V gene are MNHEY and SVGAGI. V lost 9 bases, J lost 5 bases, and 16 bases lay in between. The CDR3 coding sequence is TGTGCCAGTGACGGGATTCCGGGAACTGAAGCTTTCTTT. Translation gives CASDGIPGTEAFF.

The rearrangement uses TRBV18 and TRBJ2-7; 7 positions match TRBD1. The CDR3 sequence is 14 residues long. Germline values: CDR1 KGHSH, CDR2 LQKENI. J gave up 2 bases and V 4 bases, and 5 bases lay outside the gene matches. Written as DNA, the CDR3 is TGTGCCAGCTCACTAGGGACAGACCCCTACGAGCAGTACTTC. Translation gives CASSLGTDPYEQYF.

The chain employs TRBV18 and TRBJ2-7; 7 bases match TRBD1. The CDR3 is 15 amino acids. Germline V gene lookup returns CDR1 KGHSH and CDR2 LQKENI. V was clipped by 3 bases and J by 3 bases; unmatched bases: 8. The CDR3 DNA follows: TGTGCCAGCTCACCGGGTCCAGGGACAGACTACGAGCAGTACTTC. This translates into CASSPGPGTDYEQYF.

V is TRBV29-1 and J is TRBJ1-2; D ambiguous. V lost 6 bases and J lost 4, with 6 bases in between. The germline V gene encodes CDR1 SQVTM and CDR2 ANQGSEA. The CDR3 loop spans 10 amino acids. The CDR3 spells CSVEAYGYTF. The CDR3 DNA reads TGCAGCGTGGAGGCCTATGGCTACACCTTC.

V usage is TRBV5-8 and J usage is TRBJ1-2; 7 bases line up with TRBD1. CDR3 length: 14 residues. V dropped 0 bases and J dropped 4; count of bases not matched to a gene: 3. Germline V gene lookup returns CDR1 SGHTS and CDR2 YDEGEE. CDR3 coding DNA: TGTGCCAGCAGCTTGGGACAGGGAGCCTATGGCTACACCTTC. It translates to CASSLGQGAYGYTF.